This T cell receptor (beta chain) stems from a study of shared clonotypes between healthy human individuals. For the study at large: A donor's plate count was three for CD4 naive and three for CD4 memory; CD8 naive had two and CD8 memory one.

Germline-derived CDR1 and CDR2 are KGHSH and LQKENI. V shed 1 base and J shed 8 bases, with 14 bases lying between them. The CDR3 length is 14 residues. The table came from immunoSEQ multiplex PCR; TCRdb's copy has only in-frame clones and leaves some out. This table holds 850,000 to 1,200,000 clones, about 76% found once. Specimen: memory CD4+ T cells sorted from blood. This sample's subset: CD45RA-negative fraction. This TCR was recovered from a man aged 18 to 30 in good health. The chain joins TRBV18 to TRBJ1-2; D may be TRBD1 (5 bases). The CDR3 is CASSPLVQGEGYTF. The CDR3 nucleotides read TGTGCCAGCTCACCACTGGTTCAGGGCGAAGGCTACACCTTC.